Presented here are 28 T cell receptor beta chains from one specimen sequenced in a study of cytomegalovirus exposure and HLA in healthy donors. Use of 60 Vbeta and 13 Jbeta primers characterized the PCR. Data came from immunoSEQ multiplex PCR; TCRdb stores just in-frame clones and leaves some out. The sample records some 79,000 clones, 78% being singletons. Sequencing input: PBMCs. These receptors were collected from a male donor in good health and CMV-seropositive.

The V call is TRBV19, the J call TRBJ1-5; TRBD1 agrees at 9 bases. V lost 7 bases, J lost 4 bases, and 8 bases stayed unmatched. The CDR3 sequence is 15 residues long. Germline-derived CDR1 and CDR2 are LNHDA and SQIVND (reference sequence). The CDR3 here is CASTLGDRGNQPQHF. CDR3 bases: TGTGCCAGTACCCTAGGAGACAGGGGGAATCAGCCCCAGCATTTT. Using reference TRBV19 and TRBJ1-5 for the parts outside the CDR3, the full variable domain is DGGITQSPKYLFRKEGQNVTLSCEQNLNHDAMYWYRQDPGQGLRLIYYSQIVNDFQKGDIAEGYSVSREKKESFPLTVTSAQKNPTAFYLCASTLGDRGNQPQHFGDGTRLSIL.

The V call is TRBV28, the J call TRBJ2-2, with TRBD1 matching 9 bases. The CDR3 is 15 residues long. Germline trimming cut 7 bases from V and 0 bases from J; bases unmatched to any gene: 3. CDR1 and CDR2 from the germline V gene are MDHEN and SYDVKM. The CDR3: CASKTGGTNTGELFF. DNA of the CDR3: TGTGCCAGCAAGACAGGGGGAACGAACACCGGGGAGCTGTTTTTT.

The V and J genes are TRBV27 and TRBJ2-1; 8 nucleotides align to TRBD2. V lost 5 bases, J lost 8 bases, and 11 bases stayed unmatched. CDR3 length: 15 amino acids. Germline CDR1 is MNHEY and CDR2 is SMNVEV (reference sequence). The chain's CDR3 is CASSEMTSVGDEQFF. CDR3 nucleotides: TGTGCCAGCAGTGAGATGACTAGCGTCGGGGATGAGCAGTTCTTC.

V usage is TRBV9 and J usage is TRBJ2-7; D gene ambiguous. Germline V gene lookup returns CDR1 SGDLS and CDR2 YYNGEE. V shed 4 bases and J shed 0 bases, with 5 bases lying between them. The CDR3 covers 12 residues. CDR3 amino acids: CASSSSSYEQYF. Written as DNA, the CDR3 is TGTGCCAGCAGCTCGAGCTCCTACGAGCAGTACTTC.

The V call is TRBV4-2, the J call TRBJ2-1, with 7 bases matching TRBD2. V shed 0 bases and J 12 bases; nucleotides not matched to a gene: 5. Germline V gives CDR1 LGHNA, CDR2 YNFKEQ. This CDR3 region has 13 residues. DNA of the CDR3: TGTGCCAGCAGCCAAGATGGGAGGGTAGTGCAGTTCTTC. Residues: CASSQDGRVVQFF.

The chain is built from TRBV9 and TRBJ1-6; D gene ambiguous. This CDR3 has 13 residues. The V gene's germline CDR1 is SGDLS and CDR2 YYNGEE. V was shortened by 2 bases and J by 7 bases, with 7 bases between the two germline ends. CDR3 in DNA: TGTGCCAGCAGCGTGAGCCCGAATTCACCCCTCCACTTT. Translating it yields CASSVSPNSPLHF.

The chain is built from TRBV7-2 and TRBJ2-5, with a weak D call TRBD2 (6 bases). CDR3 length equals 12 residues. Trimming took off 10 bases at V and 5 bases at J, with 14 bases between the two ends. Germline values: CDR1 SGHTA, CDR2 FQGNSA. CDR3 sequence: CATGGLWETQYF. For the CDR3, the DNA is TGTGCCACCGGGGGATTGTGGGAGACCCAGTACTTC.

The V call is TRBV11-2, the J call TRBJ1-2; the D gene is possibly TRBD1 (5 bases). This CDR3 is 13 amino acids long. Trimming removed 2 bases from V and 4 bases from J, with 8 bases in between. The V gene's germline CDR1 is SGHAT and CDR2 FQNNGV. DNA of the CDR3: TGTGCCAGCAGCTTAAGCAGGGCCTATGGCTACACCTTC. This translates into CASSLSRAYGYTF.

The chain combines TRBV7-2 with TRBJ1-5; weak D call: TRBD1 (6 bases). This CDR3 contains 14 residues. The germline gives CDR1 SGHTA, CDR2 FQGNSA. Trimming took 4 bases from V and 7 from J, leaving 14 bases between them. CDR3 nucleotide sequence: TGTGCCAGCAGCTCGACAGGACAGTGGCAGCCCCAGCATTTT. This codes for CASSSTGQWQPQHF.

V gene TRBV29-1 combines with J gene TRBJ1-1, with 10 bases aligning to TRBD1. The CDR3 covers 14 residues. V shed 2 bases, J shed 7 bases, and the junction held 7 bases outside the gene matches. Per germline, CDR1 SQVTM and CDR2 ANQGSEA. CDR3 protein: CSVEFPGQGYEAFF. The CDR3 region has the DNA TGCAGCGTTGAATTTCCGGGACAGGGGTATGAAGCTTTCTTT. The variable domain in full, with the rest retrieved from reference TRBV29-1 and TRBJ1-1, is SAVISQKPSRDICQRGTSLTIQCQVDSQVTMMFWYRQQPGQSLTLIATANQGSEATYESGFVIDKFPISRPNLTFSTLTVSNMSPEDSSIYLCSVEFPGQGYEAFFGQGTRLTVV.

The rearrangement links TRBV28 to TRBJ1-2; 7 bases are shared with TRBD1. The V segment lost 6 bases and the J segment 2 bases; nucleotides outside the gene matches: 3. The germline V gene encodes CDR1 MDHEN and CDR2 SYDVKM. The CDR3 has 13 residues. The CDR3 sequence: CASRLQGNYGYTF. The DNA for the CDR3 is TGTGCCAGCAGATTACAGGGGAACTATGGCTACACCTTC.

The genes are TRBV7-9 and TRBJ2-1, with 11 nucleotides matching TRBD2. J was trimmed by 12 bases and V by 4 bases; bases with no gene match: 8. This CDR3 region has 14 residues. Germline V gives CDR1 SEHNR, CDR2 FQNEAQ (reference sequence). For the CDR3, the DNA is TGTGCCAGCAGCTCCTCACTAGCGGGAGCGGCGCAGTTCTTC. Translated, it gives CASSSSLAGAAQFF. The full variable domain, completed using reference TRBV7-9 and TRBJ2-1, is DTGVSQNPRHKITKRGQNVTFRCDPISEHNRLYWYRQTLGQGPEFLTYFQNEAQLEKSRLLSDRFSAERPKGSFSTLEIQRTEQGDSAMYLCASSSSLAGAAQFFGPGTRLTVL.

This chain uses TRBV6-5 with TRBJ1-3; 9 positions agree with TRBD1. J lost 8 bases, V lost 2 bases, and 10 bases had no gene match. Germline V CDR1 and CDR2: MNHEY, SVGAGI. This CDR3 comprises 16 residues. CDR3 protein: CASSYGVTGGPDTIYF. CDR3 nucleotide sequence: TGTGCCAGCAGTTACGGGGTGACAGGGGGTCCTGACACCATATATTTT.

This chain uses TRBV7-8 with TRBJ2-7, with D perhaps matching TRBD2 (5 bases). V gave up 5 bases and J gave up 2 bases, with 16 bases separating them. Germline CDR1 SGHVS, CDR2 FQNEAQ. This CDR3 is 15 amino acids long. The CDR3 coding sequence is TGTGCCAGCAGCCCTCCCGGGGAGCTGACCTACGAGCAGTACTTC. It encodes CASSPPGELTYEQYF.

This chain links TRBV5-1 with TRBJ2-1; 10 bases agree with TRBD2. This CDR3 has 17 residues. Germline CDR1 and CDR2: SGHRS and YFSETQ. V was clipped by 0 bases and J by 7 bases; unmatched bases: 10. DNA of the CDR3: TGCGCCAGCAGCTTGGCCCCTAGCGGGAGTATGGTAAATGAGCAGTTCTTC. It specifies CASSLAPSGSMVNEQFF.

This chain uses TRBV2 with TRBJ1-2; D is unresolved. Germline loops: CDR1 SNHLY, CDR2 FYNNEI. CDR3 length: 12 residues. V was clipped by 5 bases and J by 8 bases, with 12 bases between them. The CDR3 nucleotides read TGTGCCAGCAGTCTCGAGAGGAGGGGCTACACCTTC. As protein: CASSLERRGYTF.

The CDR3 protein is CASSFPGQGMCEAFF. CDR3 coding DNA: TGTGCCAGCAGCTTCCCGGGACAGGGGATGTGCGAAGCTTTCTTT. The genes are TRBV7-9 and TRBJ1-1, with TRBD1 matching 10 bases. The germline CDR1 and CDR2 sequences are SEHNR and FQNEAQ (reference sequence). The CDR3 has 15 amino acids. Losses at the gene ends were 3 bases for V and 8 bases for J; bases not matched to a gene: 9.

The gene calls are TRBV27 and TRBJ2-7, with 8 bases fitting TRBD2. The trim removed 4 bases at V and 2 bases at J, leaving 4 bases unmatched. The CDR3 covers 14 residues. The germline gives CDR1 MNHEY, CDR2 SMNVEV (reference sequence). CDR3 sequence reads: CASSSTGGAYEQYF. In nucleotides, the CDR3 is TGTGCCAGCAGTTCGACGGGAGGGGCCTACGAGCAGTACTTC.

CDR3 bases: TGTGCCAGCAGCTGGGACAGCAACTATGGCTACACCTTC. Its protein product is CASSWDSNYGYTF. This chain joins TRBV7-2 and TRBJ1-2; 7 bases fit TRBD1. This CDR3 is built from 13 residues. After removal of 4 bases from V and 2 bases from J, the junction contained 1 base not matched to a gene. Germline V gene sequence: CDR1 SGHTA, CDR2 FQGNSA.

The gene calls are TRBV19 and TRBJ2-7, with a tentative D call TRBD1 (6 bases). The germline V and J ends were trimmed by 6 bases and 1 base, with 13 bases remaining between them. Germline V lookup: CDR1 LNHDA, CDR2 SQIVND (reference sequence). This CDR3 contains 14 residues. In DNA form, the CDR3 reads TGTGCCAGTAGCATGGCGACAGGATCCTACGAGCAGTACTTC. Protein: CASSMATGSYEQYF.

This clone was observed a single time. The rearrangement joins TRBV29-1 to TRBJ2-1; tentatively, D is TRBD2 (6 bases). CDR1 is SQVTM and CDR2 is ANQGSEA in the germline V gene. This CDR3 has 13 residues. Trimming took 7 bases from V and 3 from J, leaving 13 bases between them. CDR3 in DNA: TGCAGCGCCGGAGGGGCAGACTACAATGAGCAGTTCTTC. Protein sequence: CSAGGADYNEQFF.

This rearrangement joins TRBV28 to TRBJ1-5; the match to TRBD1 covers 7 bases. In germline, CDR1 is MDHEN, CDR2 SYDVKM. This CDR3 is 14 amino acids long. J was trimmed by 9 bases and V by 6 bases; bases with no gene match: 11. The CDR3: CASRHKTYRGPQHF. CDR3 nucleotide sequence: TGTGCCAGCAGGCATAAAACCTACAGGGGGCCCCAGCATTTT.

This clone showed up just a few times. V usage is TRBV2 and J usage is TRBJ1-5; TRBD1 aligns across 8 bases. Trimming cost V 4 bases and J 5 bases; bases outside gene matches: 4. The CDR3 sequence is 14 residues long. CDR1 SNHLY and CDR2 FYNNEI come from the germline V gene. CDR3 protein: CASSAGQADQPQHF. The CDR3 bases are TGTGCCAGCAGTGCGGGACAGGCCGATCAGCCCCAGCATTTT.

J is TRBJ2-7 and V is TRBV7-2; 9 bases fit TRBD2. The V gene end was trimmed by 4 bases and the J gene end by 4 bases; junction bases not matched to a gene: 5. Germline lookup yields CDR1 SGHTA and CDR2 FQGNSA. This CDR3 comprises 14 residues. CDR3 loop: CASSSSGALYEQYF. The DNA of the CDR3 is TGTGCCAGCAGCTCTAGCGGGGCCCTATACGAGCAGTACTTC.

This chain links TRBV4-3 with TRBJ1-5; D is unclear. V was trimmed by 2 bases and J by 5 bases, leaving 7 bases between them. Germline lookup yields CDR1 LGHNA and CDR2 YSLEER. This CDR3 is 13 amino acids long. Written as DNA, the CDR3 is TGCGCCAGCAGCCAATTAATTGATCAGCCCCAGCATTTT. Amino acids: CASSQLIDQPQHF.

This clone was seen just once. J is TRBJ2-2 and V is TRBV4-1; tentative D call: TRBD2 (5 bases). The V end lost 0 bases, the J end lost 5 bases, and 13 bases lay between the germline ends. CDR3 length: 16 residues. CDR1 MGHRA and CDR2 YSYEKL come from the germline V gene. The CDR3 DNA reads TGCGCCAGCAGCCAAGATTTTCTAGCATGGACCGGGGAGCTGTTTTTT. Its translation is CASSQDFLAWTGELFF.

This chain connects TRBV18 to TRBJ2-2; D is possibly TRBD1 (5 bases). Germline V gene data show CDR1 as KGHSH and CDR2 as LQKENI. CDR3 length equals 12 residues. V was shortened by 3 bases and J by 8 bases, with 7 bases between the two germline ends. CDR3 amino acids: CASSPRTGELFF. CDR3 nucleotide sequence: TGTGCCAGCTCACCGAGGACAGGGGAGCTGTTTTTT.

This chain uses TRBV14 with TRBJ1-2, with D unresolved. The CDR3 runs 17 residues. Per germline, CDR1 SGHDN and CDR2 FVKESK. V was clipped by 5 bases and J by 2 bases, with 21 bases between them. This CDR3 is CASSSGGGRKINYGYTF. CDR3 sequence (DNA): TGTGCCAGCAGCTCCGGCGGAGGTAGAAAAATCAACTATGGCTACACCTTC.